The source of this TCR beta chain is a study of blood T cell repertoires in COVID-19. Overall study: Sites across the United States, Italy and Spain contributed samples from acute and convalescent COVID-19. From T cells, B-cell-depleted T cells, or PBMCs came the material, which was cDNA or gDNA.

Original processing notes: Scientists estimated how many nucleated cells there were by amplifying reference gene primers. Measured with immunoSEQ multiplex PCR; TCRdb has only the in-frame clones, and not every one. That table furnishes V, J and clone size, whereas the DNA furnished D and trimming. The sample records under 150,000 clones, 85% being singletons. CDR3 length equals 12 residues. CDR1 and CDR2 (germline): SNHLY, FYNNEI. V shed 7 bases and J 6 bases; nucleotides not matched to a gene: 5. This clonotype was sampled from a human donor in a cohort sampled during active COVID-19. The sequenced material came from peripheral blood. The chain joins TRBV2 to TRBJ1-2; 7 nucleotides line up with TRBD1. As DNA, the CDR3 is TGTGCCAGCACTCCGACAGGGCATGGCTACACCTTC. Its protein is CASTPTGHGYTF.